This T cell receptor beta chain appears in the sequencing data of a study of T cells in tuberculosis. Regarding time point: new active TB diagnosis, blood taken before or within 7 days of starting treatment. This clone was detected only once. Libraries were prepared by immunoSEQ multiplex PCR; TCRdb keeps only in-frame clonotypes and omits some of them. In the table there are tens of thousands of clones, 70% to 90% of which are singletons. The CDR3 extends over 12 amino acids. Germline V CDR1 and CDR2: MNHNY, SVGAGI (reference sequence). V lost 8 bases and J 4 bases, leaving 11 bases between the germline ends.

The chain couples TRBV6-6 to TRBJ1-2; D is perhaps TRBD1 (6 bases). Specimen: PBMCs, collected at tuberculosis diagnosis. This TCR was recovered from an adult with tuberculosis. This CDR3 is CASADRLYGYTF. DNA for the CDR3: TGTGCCAGCGCGGACAGACTCTATGGCTACACCTTC.